This TCR beta chain was sequenced during a study of blood T cell repertoires in COVID-19. About the study: The origin of the acute and convalescent COVID-19 samples was the United States, Italy and Spain. The cDNA or gDNA used as material had been derived from T cells, B-cell-depleted T cells, or PBMCs.

Per the original methods: Estimates of nucleated cell counts were drawn from the amplification of reference gene primers. Assay used: immunoSEQ multiplex PCR; TCRdb lists only in-frame clones, some missing. V, J and clone size were drawn from that table, and D and trimming were deduced from the DNA. The data contain approximately 260,000 clones, roughly 80% of them singletons. This CDR3 contains 13 residues. V was cut by 2 bases and J by 4 bases, with 9 bases left in between. The material sequenced was peripheral blood. The chain is built from TRBV12-3 or TRBV12-4 and TRBJ2-7; no reliable D call. The TCR comes from a woman aged 60-75 years with active or convalescent COVID-19. The CDR3 DNA follows: TGTGCCAGCAGTTTACCCCCGTCGTACGAGCAGTACTTC. It codes for CASSLPPSYEQYF.